The T cell receptor beta chain under discussion was sequenced for a study of cytomegalovirus exposure and HLA in healthy donors. Study-level points and caveats: Later analysis suggested links between common viral pathogens and several top significant clusters.

Those who donated were healthy bone marrow donors. PCR was performed using 60 Vbeta and 13 Jbeta primers. TCRdb's copy holds only in-frame clones and misses some; the assay was immunoSEQ multiplex PCR. The table lists approximately 100,000 clones, around 72% of them singletons, with around an eighth in the top ten. As for this clone: Its specificity is not known.

Trimming left V 9 bases short and J 8 bases short, with 14 bases between. The CDR3 totals 13 residues. Germline V gene data show CDR1 as MGHDK and CDR2 as SYGVNS. Sequencing input: PBMCs. The V and J genes are TRBV25-1 and TRBJ1-6, with TRBD1 as a possible D gene (6 bases). The receptor comes from a male donor in good health and CMV-seropositive. CDR3 sequence: CASTQGWHSPLHF. The CDR3 DNA follows: TGTGCCAGTACACAGGGATGGCATTCACCCCTCCACTTT.